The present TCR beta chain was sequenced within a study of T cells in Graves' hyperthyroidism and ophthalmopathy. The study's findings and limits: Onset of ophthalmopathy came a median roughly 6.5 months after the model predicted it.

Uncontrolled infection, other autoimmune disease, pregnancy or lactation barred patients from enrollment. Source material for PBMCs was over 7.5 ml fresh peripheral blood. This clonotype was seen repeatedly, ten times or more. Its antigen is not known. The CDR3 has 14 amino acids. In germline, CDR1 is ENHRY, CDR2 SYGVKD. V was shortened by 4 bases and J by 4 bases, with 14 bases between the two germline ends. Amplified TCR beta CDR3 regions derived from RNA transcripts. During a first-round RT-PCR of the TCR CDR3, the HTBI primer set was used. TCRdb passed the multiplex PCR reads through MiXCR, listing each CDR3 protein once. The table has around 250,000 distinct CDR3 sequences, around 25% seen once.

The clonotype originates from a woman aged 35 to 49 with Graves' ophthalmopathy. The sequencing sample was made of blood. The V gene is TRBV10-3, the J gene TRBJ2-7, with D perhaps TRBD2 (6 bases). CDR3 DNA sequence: TGTGCCATCAGTGCTATGAGGGAGGTATACGAGCAGTACTTC. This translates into CAISAMREVYEQYF.